A selection of T cell receptor beta chains follows, all from one sample in a study of CD8+ T cells in alopecia areata. The method was immunoSEQ multiplex PCR; TCRdb's version includes in-frame clones alone and lacks a portion of them. The table has about 13,000 clones, about 65% seen once. The sample in question was skin, obtained at week 4, from a patient treated with tofacitinib. Receptor source: a human donor with alopecia areata. CDR3s include the opening cysteine and the closing phenylalanine or tryptophan. D genes are given only for firm matches. Not every row has a clone size; where given, it reads once, few, many or a size class.

D gene: NA; V gene: TRBV30; J gene: TRBJ2-6; clone size: NA; CDR3 protein: CALSVTGVSSGANVLTF; CDR3 DNA: TGTGCCTTGAGTGTAACAGGAGTTAGCTCTGGGGCCAACGTCCTGACTTTC
D gene: NA; V gene: TRBV28; J gene: TRBJ1-2; clone size: NA; CDR3 protein: CASSLDVRTYGYTF; CDR3 DNA: TGTGCCAGCAGTTTAGATGTCAGGACCTATGGCTACACCTTC
D gene: NA; V gene: TRBV5-6; J gene: TRBJ2-1; clone size: NA; CDR3 protein: CASSLGGLREQFF; CDR3 DNA: TGTGCCAGCAGCTTGGGGGGACTTCGCGAGCAGTTCTTC
D gene: TRBD1; V gene: TRBV4-1; J gene: TRBJ1-5; clone size: NA; CDR3 protein: CASSPQGAGRQPQHF; CDR3 DNA: TGCGCCAGCAGCCCACAGGGGGCCGGGAGACAGCCCCAGCATTTT
D gene: TRBD1; V gene: TRBV11-2; J gene: TRBJ2-7; clone size: NA; CDR3 protein: CASSVGQGGYEQYF; CDR3 DNA: TGTGCCAGCAGCGTTGGACAGGGCGGCTACGAGCAGTACTTC
D gene: TRBD2; V gene: TRBV11-2; J gene: TRBJ2-7; clone size: few; CDR3 protein: CASSPSGPASYEQYF; CDR3 DNA: TGTGCCAGCAGCCCTAGCGGACCCGCCTCCTACGAGCAGTACTTC
D gene: TRBD1; V gene: TRBV2; J gene: TRBJ2-1; clone size: large; CDR3 protein: CASSEGGLVTGDNEQFF; CDR3 DNA: TGTGCCAGCAGCGAAGGGGGTCTAGTAACAGGGGACAATGAGCAGTTCTTC
D gene: NA; V gene: TRBV5-1; J gene: TRBJ2-1; clone size: few; CDR3 protein: CASSLRMSSYNEQFF; CDR3 DNA: TGCGCCAGCAGCTTGCGAATGAGCTCCTACAATGAGCAGTTCTTC
D gene: TRBD2; V gene: TRBV10-3; J gene: TRBJ2-3; clone size: NA; CDR3 protein: CATEAGGTDTQYF; CDR3 DNA: TGTGCCACCGAGGCGGGGGGCACAGATACGCAGTATTTT
D gene: NA; V gene: TRBV18; J gene: TRBJ1-1; clone size: NA; CDR3 protein: CASSETGPRGTEAFF; CDR3 DNA: TGTGCCAGCTCAGAGACGGGTCCCCGAGGGACTGAAGCTTTCTTT
D gene: NA; V gene: TRBV6-5; J gene: TRBJ1-1; clone size: NA; CDR3 protein: CASSFAGTVDTEAFF; CDR3 DNA: TGTGCCAGCAGTTTCGCCGGGACGGTGGACACTGAAGCTTTCTTT
D gene: TRBD1; V gene: TRBV6-6; J gene: TRBJ1-2; clone size: NA; CDR3 protein: CASTYDREANYGYTF; CDR3 DNA: TGTGCCAGCACCTACGACAGGGAGGCTAACTATGGCTACACCTTC
D gene: NA; V gene: TRBV5-6; J gene: TRBJ2-3; clone size: few; CDR3 protein: CASSLGGQYTDTQYF; CDR3 DNA: TGTGCCAGCAGCTTGGGAGGGCAGTACACAGATACGCAGTATTTT
D gene: TRBD1; V gene: TRBV6-1; J gene: TRBJ2-1; clone size: NA; CDR3 protein: CASSEALRGIVKRTNEQFF; CDR3 DNA: TGTGCCAGCAGTGAAGCGCTCAGGGGGATCGTTAAGAGGACCAATGAGCAGTTCTTC
D gene: NA; V gene: TRBV4-2; J gene: TRBJ1-4; clone size: NA; CDR3 protein: CASSQGQATNEKLFF; CDR3 DNA: TGTGCCAGCAGCCAAGGACAGGCAACTAATGAAAAACTGTTTTTT
D gene: NA; V gene: TRBV7-4; J gene: TRBJ1-1; clone size: few; CDR3 protein: CASSLIPGTLNTEAFF; CDR3 DNA: TGTGCCAGCAGCTTAATCCCCGGGACCCTGAACACTGAAGCTTTCTTT
D gene: TRBD2; V gene: TRBV27; J gene: TRBJ2-5; clone size: NA; CDR3 protein: CASSRTSTLETQYF; CDR3 DNA: TGTGCCAGCAGCCGGACTAGTACACTAGAGACCCAGTACTTC
D gene: TRBD1; V gene: TRBV7-2; J gene: TRBJ2-7; clone size: NA; CDR3 protein: CASSTGQVYEQYF; CDR3 DNA: TGTGCCAGCAGCACGGGACAGGTCTACGAGCAGTACTTC
D gene: NA; V gene: TRBV14; J gene: TRBJ2-1; clone size: NA; CDR3 protein: CASSPLISSYNEQFF; CDR3 DNA: TGTGCCAGCAGCCCTCTAATAAGCTCCTACAATGAGCAGTTCTTC
D gene: NA; V gene: TRBV7-2; J gene: TRBJ1-2; clone size: NA; CDR3 protein: CASKPRQGSHGYTF; CDR3 DNA: TGTGCCAGCAAACCGCGGCAGGGGAGCCATGGCTACACCTTC
D gene: TRBD2; V gene: TRBV11-1; J gene: TRBJ2-1; clone size: NA; CDR3 protein: CASSFRTVAGARTNEQFF; CDR3 DNA: TGTGCCAGCAGTTTCCGGACCGTAGCGGGGGCACGGACCAATGAGCAGTTCTTC
D gene: NA; V gene: TRBV7-2; J gene: TRBJ1-6; clone size: NA; CDR3 protein: CASSLTEVILSPLHF; CDR3 DNA: TGTGCCAGCAGCTTAACGGAAGTAATCCTCTCACCCCTCCACTTT
D gene: TRBD2; V gene: TRBV7-8; J gene: TRBJ2-5; clone size: NA; CDR3 protein: CASSQQRGGRETQYF; CDR3 DNA: TGTGCCAGCAGCCAACAGCGGGGGGGCAGGGAGACCCAGTACTTC
D gene: NA; V gene: TRBV7-3; J gene: TRBJ2-7; clone size: NA; CDR3 protein: CASSLAPTSVWSEQYF; CDR3 DNA: TGTGCCAGCAGCCTCGCCCCGACTAGTGTGTGGAGCGAGCAGTACTTC
D gene: NA; V gene: TRBV2; J gene: TRBJ2-7; clone size: medium-sized; CDR3 protein: CASSYRDSYEQYF; CDR3 DNA: TGTGCCAGCAGCTACAGGGATTCCTACGAGCAGTACTTC
D gene: NA; V gene: TRBV7-8; J gene: TRBJ2-7; clone size: NA; CDR3 protein: CASSKHRIGAYEQYF; CDR3 DNA: TGTGCCAGCAGCAAGCACAGGATTGGGGCCTACGAGCAGTACTTC
D gene: NA; V gene: TRBV7-2; J gene: TRBJ1-5; clone size: few; CDR3 protein: CASSSYSGSGQPQHF; CDR3 DNA: TGTGCCAGCAGCTCTTACTCAGGGAGCGGGCAGCCCCAGCATTTT
D gene: TRBD1; V gene: TRBV6-1; J gene: TRBJ2-3; clone size: NA; CDR3 protein: CASRERQGATDTQYF; CDR3 DNA: TGTGCCAGCAGGGAGAGACAGGGGGCCACAGATACGCAGTATTTT
D gene: NA; V gene: TRBV5-1; J gene: TRBJ2-2; clone size: NA; CDR3 protein: CASSWTRTGELFF; CDR3 DNA: TGCGCCAGCAGCTGGACCCGCACCGGGGAGCTGTTTTTT
D gene: NA; V gene: TRBV6-5; J gene: TRBJ1-1; clone size: NA; CDR3 protein: CASLGRAPNTEAFF; CDR3 DNA: TGTGCCAGCCTCGGGAGGGCCCCGAACACTGAAGCTTTCTTT
D gene: TRBD2; V gene: TRBV7-9; J gene: TRBJ2-3; clone size: NA; CDR3 protein: CASSPGTSVADTQYF; CDR3 DNA: TGTGCCAGCAGCCCTGGGACTAGCGTCGCAGATACGCAGTATTTT
D gene: NA; V gene: TRBV4-3; J gene: TRBJ1-2; clone size: NA; CDR3 protein: CASSQEGGVGGYTF; CDR3 DNA: TGCGCCAGCAGCCAAGAGGGAGGCGTGGGTGGCTACACCTTC
D gene: TRBD1; V gene: TRBV2; J gene: TRBJ1-2; clone size: NA; CDR3 protein: CASSEGQGGPYGYTF; CDR3 DNA: TGTGCCAGCAGTGAAGGGCAGGGGGGTCCTTATGGCTACACCTTC
D gene: NA; V gene: TRBV4-3; J gene: TRBJ2-7; clone size: NA; CDR3 protein: CASSQGSGAGYEQYF; CDR3 DNA: TGCGCCAGCAGCCAAGGATCGGGGGCGGGCTACGAGCAGTACTTC
D gene: NA; V gene: TRBV7-9; J gene: TRBJ2-7; clone size: NA; CDR3 protein: CASSSRQATSTYEQYF; CDR3 DNA: TGTGCCAGCAGCTCCCGACAGGCCACAAGTACCTACGAGCAGTACTTC
D gene: NA; V gene: TRBV7-2; J gene: TRBJ1-4; clone size: few; CDR3 protein: CASSIIGGRGEKLFF; CDR3 DNA: TGTGCCAGCAGCATAATCGGGGGGCGCGGGGAAAAACTGTTTTTT
D gene: NA; V gene: TRBV25-1; J gene: TRBJ2-3; clone size: once; CDR3 protein: CASSLMVVAGANTDTQYF; CDR3 DNA: TGTGCCAGCAGCTTGATGGTTGTGGCGGGGGCAAACACAGATACGCAGTATTTT
D gene: NA; V gene: TRBV5-1; J gene: TRBJ2-5; clone size: NA; CDR3 protein: CASTPLGVQETQYF; CDR3 DNA: TGCGCCAGCACCCCATTGGGGGTCCAAGAGACCCAGTACTTC
D gene: NA; V gene: TRBV2; J gene: TRBJ1-3; clone size: NA; CDR3 protein: CASNRDVGNTIYF; CDR3 DNA: TGTGCCAGCAACCGCGACGTAGGAAACACCATATATTTT
D gene: NA; V gene: TRBV2; J gene: TRBJ1-2; clone size: NA; CDR3 protein: CASGANYGYTF; CDR3 DNA: TGTGCCAGCGGGGCTAACTATGGCTACACCTTC
D gene: NA; V gene: TRBV18; J gene: TRBJ2-7; clone size: NA; CDR3 protein: CASSPPNREYGHEQYF; CDR3 DNA: TGTGCCAGCTCACCACCTAACAGGGAATATGGCCACGAGCAGTACTTC
D gene: TRBD1; V gene: TRBV9; J gene: TRBJ1-2; clone size: once; CDR3 protein: CASSAGQGNYGYTF; CDR3 DNA: TGTGCCAGCAGCGCGGGACAGGGAAACTATGGCTACACCTTC
D gene: TRBD1; V gene: TRBV27; J gene: TRBJ1-2; clone size: few; CDR3 protein: CASSSLRDRAGYTF; CDR3 DNA: TGTGCCAGCAGTTCCCTCCGGGACAGGGCAGGCTACACCTTC
D gene: NA; V gene: TRBV7-2; J gene: TRBJ1-2; clone size: few; CDR3 protein: CASSSRPGQTGYGYTF; CDR3 DNA: TGTGCCAGCAGCTCCAGACCGGGACAAACGGGCTATGGCTACACCTTC
D gene: NA; V gene: TRBV4-3; J gene: TRBJ2-1; clone size: NA; CDR3 protein: CASSQWEHYNEQFF; CDR3 DNA: TGCGCCAGCAGCCAGTGGGAACATTACAATGAGCAGTTCTTC
D gene: NA; V gene: TRBV7-2; J gene: TRBJ2-5; clone size: NA; CDR3 protein: CASSLDGGALETQYF; CDR3 DNA: TGTGCCAGCAGCTTAGACGGGGGAGCGCTAGAGACCCAGTACTTC
D gene: TRBD2; V gene: TRBV5-1; J gene: TRBJ2-7; clone size: few; CDR3 protein: CASSLNGGGASYEQYF; CDR3 DNA: TGCGCCAGCAGCTTGAATGGCGGGGGGGCTTCCTACGAGCAGTACTTC
D gene: TRBD1; V gene: TRBV11-1; J gene: TRBJ2-1; clone size: NA; CDR3 protein: CASSYGQGVDNEQFF; CDR3 DNA: TGTGCCAGCAGCTACGGACAGGGGGTCGACAATGAGCAGTTCTTC
D gene: NA; V gene: TRBV5-1; J gene: TRBJ2-3; clone size: NA; CDR3 protein: CASSLASELDTQYF; CDR3 DNA: TGCGCCAGCAGCTTGGCTAGCGAGTTAGATACGCAGTATTTT
D gene: NA; V gene: TRBV30; J gene: TRBJ2-1; clone size: NA; CDR3 protein: CAWSVGLVNEQFF; CDR3 DNA: TGTGCCTGGAGTGTTGGGTTAGTCAATGAGCAGTTCTTC
D gene: NA; V gene: TRBV2; J gene: TRBJ1-4; clone size: NA; CDR3 protein: CASNRQTSGPNEKLFF; CDR3 DNA: TGTGCCAGTAACAGACAAACGTCAGGCCCTAATGAAAAACTGTTTTTT
D gene: TRBD2; V gene: TRBV7-8; J gene: TRBJ2-5; clone size: NA; CDR3 protein: CASSPQRGGRETQYF; CDR3 DNA: TGTGCCAGCAGCCCGCAGCGGGGGGGCCGGGAGACCCAGTACTTC
D gene: TRBD1; V gene: TRBV18; J gene: TRBJ2-1; clone size: NA; CDR3 protein: CASSPPGQPSNEQFF; CDR3 DNA: TGTGCCAGCTCGCCTCCGGGACAGCCGTCCAATGAGCAGTTCTTC
D gene: NA; V gene: TRBV7-2; J gene: TRBJ2-1; clone size: few; CDR3 protein: CASSRINEQFF; CDR3 DNA: TGTGCCAGCAGTCGCATCAATGAGCAGTTCTTC
D gene: TRBD2; V gene: TRBV5-1; J gene: TRBJ2-3; clone size: NA; CDR3 protein: CASSLVAGADTQYF; CDR3 DNA: TGCGCCAGCAGCTTGGTGGCGGGGGCAGATACGCAGTATTTT